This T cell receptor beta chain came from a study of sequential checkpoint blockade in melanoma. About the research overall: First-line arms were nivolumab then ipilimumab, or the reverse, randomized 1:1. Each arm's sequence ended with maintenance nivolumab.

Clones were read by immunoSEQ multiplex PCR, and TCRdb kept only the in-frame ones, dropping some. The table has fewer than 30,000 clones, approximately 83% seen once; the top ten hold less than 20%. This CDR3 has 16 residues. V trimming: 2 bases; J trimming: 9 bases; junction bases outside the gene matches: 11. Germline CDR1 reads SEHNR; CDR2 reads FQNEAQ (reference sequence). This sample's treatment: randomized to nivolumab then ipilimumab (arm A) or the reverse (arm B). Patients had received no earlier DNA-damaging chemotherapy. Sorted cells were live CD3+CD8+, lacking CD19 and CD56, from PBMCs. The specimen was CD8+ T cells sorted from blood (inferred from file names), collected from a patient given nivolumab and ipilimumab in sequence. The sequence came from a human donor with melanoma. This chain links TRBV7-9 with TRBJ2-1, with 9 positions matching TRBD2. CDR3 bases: TGTGCCAGCAGCTTACTTGCGGGAGGGCCGTTAGGTGAGCAGTTCTTC. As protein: CASSLLAGGPLGEQFF.